The next 3 T cell receptor beta chains were all read from a single sample in a study of CD8+ T cells in alopecia areata. Sample treatment: oral pan-JAK inhibitor, 5-10 mg twice daily. Extraction of RNA preceded its reverse transcription into cDNA, which served as the sequencing template. Repertoires were generated with immunoSEQ multiplex PCR, while TCRdb's copy carries only in-frame clones and drops some. The data show around 190,000 clones, about 65% seen once. The source material was CD4+ T cells sorted from blood, sampled around week 47, from a patient treated with tofacitinib. These receptors were obtained from a human donor with alopecia areata.

This clone was picked up a small number of times. V gene TRBV4-2 combines with J gene TRBJ2-3; 8 bases line up with TRBD2. V dropped 4 bases and J dropped 3; count of bases not matched to a gene: 9. CDR3 size: 16 residues. CDR1 LGHNA and CDR2 YNFKEQ come from the germline V gene. CDR3 residues: CASSPEPSGGTDTQYF. DNA for the CDR3: TGTGCCAGCAGCCCCGAACCGTCGGGAGGGACAGATACGCAGTATTTT.

The chain carries TRBV5-1 and TRBJ2-3; 8 nucleotides line up with TRBD1. Germline V lookup: CDR1 SGHRS, CDR2 YFSETQ. After removal of 4 bases from V and 2 bases from J, the junction contained 9 bases not matched to a gene. This CDR3 is 16 amino acids long. The CDR3, as DNA: TGCGCCAGCAGCACAGGACAGGGCGGATTCACAGATACGCAGTATTTT. It codes for CASSTGQGGFTDTQYF.

This chain connects TRBV18 to TRBJ2-1; 8 nucleotides line up with TRBD1. Germline lookup yields CDR1 KGHSH and CDR2 LQKENI. V was clipped by 5 bases and J by 14 bases; unmatched bases: 8. This CDR3 spans 12 amino acids. The CDR3: CASSTGQGEEFF. CDR3 coding DNA: TGTGCCAGCTCAACCGGACAGGGCGAGGAGTTCTTC.